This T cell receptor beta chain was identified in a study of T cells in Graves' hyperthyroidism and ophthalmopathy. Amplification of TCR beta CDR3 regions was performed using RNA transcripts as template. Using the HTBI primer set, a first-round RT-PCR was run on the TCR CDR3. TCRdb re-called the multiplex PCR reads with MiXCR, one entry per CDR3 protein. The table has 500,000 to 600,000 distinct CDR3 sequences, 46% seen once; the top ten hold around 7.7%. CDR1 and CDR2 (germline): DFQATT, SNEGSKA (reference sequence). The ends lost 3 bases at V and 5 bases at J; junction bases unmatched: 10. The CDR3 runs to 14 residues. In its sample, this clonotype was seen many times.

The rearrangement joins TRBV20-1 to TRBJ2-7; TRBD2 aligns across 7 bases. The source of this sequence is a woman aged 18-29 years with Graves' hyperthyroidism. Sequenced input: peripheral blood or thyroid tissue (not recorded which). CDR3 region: CSAREGGPEDEQYF. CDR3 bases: TGCAGTGCTAGGGAGGGAGGGCCGGAGGACGAGCAGTACTTC.